This T cell receptor beta chain was identified during a study of control samples from healthy donors and cancer patients. Germline V CDR1 and CDR2: SGHNT, YYREEE (reference sequence). The CDR3 totals 16 residues. J was trimmed by 6 bases and V by 0 bases; bases with no gene match: 2. Only a few counts were recorded for this clone. Clones were read by immunoSEQ multiplex PCR, and TCRdb kept only the in-frame ones, dropping some. Of some 100,000 clones in the sample, around 88% are singletons; the top ten hold 13% to 15%. Sequenced sample: blood. The rearrangement uses TRBV5-4 and TRBJ2-3; the match to TRBD2 covers 15 bases. The sequence was obtained from a man aged 30 to 39 in good health. The CDR3 DNA reads TGTGCCAGCAGCTTGGACGGGACTAGCGGGAGGGATACGCAGTATTTT. Its translation is CASSLDGTSGRDTQYF.